The T cell receptor (beta chain) under discussion was sequenced for a study of cytomegalovirus exposure and HLA in healthy donors. The CDR3 runs to 12 residues. Germline assignment: CDR1 SEHNR and CDR2 FQNEAQ (reference sequence). Study-wide points: Later analysis identified about 17,000 TCR beta sequences associated with HLA alleles, using a false discovery rate threshold of 0.05.

The count of this clone is one. Antigen: not known. Relative to the germline gene, one junction end is altered; a read error may explain this. The primer mix had 60 Vbeta and 13 Jbeta primers. Assay: immunoSEQ multiplex PCR; the TCRdb copy retains only in-frame clones and omits some. In the table there are 100,000 to 150,000 clones, over 60% of which are singletons. Sequencing was carried out using PBMCs. This sequence was found in a human donor in good health. This chain uses TRBV7-9 with TRBJ1-1; tentatively, D is TRBD1 (5 bases). CDR3 nucleotides: TGTTCCAGCAGCTTATCAGGGATTGAAGCTTTCTTT. Translated, it gives CSSSLSGIEAFF.